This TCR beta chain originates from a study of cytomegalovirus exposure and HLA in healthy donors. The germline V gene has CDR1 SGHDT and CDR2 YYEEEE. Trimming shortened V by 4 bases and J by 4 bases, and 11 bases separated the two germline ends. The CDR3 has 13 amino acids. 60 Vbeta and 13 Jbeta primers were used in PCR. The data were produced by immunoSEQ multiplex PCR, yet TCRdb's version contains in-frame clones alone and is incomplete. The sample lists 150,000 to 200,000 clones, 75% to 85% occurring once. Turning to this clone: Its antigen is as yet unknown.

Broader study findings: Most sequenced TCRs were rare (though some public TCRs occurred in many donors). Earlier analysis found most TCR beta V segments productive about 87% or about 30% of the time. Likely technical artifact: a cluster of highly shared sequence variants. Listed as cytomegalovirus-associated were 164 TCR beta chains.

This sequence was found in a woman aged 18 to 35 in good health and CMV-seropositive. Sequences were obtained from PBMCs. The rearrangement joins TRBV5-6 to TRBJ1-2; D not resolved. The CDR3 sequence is CASSPPNLYGYTF. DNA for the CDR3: TGTGCCAGCAGCCCGCCTAACCTCTATGGCTACACCTTC.